This T cell receptor beta chain derives from a study of T cells in Graves' hyperthyroidism and ophthalmopathy. Findings and caveats of the study: Blood also showed most of the thyroid clonotypes that were expanded above 0.001.

From RNA transcripts, TCR beta CDR3 regions were amplified. During a first-round RT-PCR of the TCR CDR3, the HTBI primer set was used. A single record per CDR3 protein comes from TCRdb applying MiXCR to the multiplex PCR reads. The sample has about 420,000 distinct CDR3 sequences; 15% to 19% are singletons. This clonotype appeared many times. Antigen unknown. Per germline, CDR1 MNHEY and CDR2 SVGEGT. The V end was cut by 7 bases, the J end by 4 bases, with 11 bases between. The CDR3 totals 12 residues. This receptor was obtained from a young woman with Graves' hyperthyroidism. The V and J genes are TRBV6-2 or TRBV6-3 and TRBJ2-7; possibly TRBD1 for D (5 bases). Sequenced material: blood. CDR3 sequence reads: CASTAGWYEQYF. CDR3 nucleotides: TGTGCCAGCACCGCAGGGTGGTACGAGCAGTACTTC.